A selection of T cell receptor beta chains follows, all from one sample in a study of T cells after yellow fever vaccination. TCRdb re-analysed the 5' RACE reads in MiXCR, keeping a single row per CDR3 protein. The sample records approximately 600,000 distinct CDR3 sequences, roughly an eighth being singletons. The sample in question was PBMCs, obtained on the day of the yellow fever booster vaccination. These receptors originate from a young man who received the YFV17D yellow fever vaccine. Both conserved end residues are part of each CDR3. D genes are given only for firm matches. The size entry is marked missing in some rows and otherwise reads once, few, many or a size class.

V gene,D gene,clone size,J gene,CDR3 protein,CDR3 DNA
TRBV12-3/TRBV12-4,TRBD2,.,TRBJ2-2,CASRKAGTGGELFF,TGTGCCAGCAGGAAAGCGGGGACGGGCGGGGAGCTGTTTTTT
TRBV5-1,TRBD1,.,TRBJ2-6,CASSRTGGFSGANVLTF,TGCGCCAGCAGTCGGACAGGGGGCTTCTCTGGGGCCAACGTCCTGACTTTC
TRBV25-1,TRBD1,few,TRBJ1-5,CASMGQGGQPQHF,TGTGCCAGCATGGGACAGGGCGGTCAGCCCCAGCATTTT
TRBV24-1,.,.,TRBJ2-6,CATSPTHNSGANVLTF,TGTGCCACCAGTCCAACCCACAACTCTGGGGCCAACGTCCTGACTTTC
TRBV14,TRBD1,few,TRBJ2-7,CASSQAGQGQQYF,TGTGCCAGCAGCCAAGCGGGACAGGGGCAGCAGTACTTC
TRBV5-1,TRBD1,few,TRBJ2-1,CASSIGQGYNEQFF,TGCGCCAGCAGCATAGGACAGGGATACAATGAGCAGTTCTTC
TRBV7-2,.,.,TRBJ2-2,CASSLAPMGLTGELFF,TGTGCCAGCAGCTTAGCTCCCATGGGACTCACCGGGGAGCTGTTTTTT
TRBV23-1,.,.,TRBJ2-5,CASSHGGFQETQYF,TGCGCCAGCAGTCACGGAGGGTTCCAAGAGACCCAGTACTTC
TRBV5-1,TRBD1,few,TRBJ1-3,CASSLSGQVRRSGNTIYF,TGCGCCAGCAGCTTGAGCGGACAGGTTCGACGCTCTGGAAACACCATATATTTT
TRBV27,.,few,TRBJ2-2,CASSLFIDSTGELFF,TGTGCCAGCAGTTTATTTATCGATTCCACCGGGGAGCTGTTTTTT
TRBV7-2,.,.,TRBJ2-7,CASAIGDRRYEQYF,TGTGCCAGCGCCATCGGCGACAGACGCTACGAGCAGTACTTC
TRBV5-6,.,few,TRBJ2-5,CASSLGSDGGYQETQYF,TGTGCCAGCAGCTTGGGATCTGACGGGGGATACCAAGAGACCCAGTACTTC
TRBV20-1,TRBD2,few,TRBJ2-1,CSAELAVSNYEQFF,TGCAGTGCAGAACTAGCGGTCTCTAATTATGAGCAGTTCTTC
TRBV27,.,few,TRBJ2-2,CASSYIGGELFF,TGTGCCAGCAGTTATATTGGCGGGGAGCTGTTTTTT
TRBV27,.,.,TRBJ2-7,CAIPRSDLASSYEQYF,TGTGCCATCCCCCGTAGCGATCTCGCTAGCAGCTACGAGCAGTACTTC
TRBV6-2/TRBV6-3,.,.,TRBJ2-1,CASSYGGTEYYNEQFF,TGTGCCAGCAGTTACGGAGGGACAGAGTACTACAATGAGCAGTTCTTC
TRBV12-3/TRBV12-4,TRBD2,few,TRBJ2-1,CASGGLTSGRYNEQFF,TGTGCCAGCGGGGGGCTTACTAGCGGGAGGTACAATGAGCAGTTCTTC
TRBV10-2,.,.,TRBJ2-3,CASSAGRTRKTDTQYF,TGCGCCAGCAGTGCGGGTCGGACCAGAAAAACAGATACGCAGTATTTT
TRBV29-1,.,.,TRBJ2-7,CSVSLPSTYEQYF,TGCAGCGTTTCACTACCGTCTACCTACGAGCAGTACTTC
TRBV20-1,TRBD2,.,TRBJ2-3,CSARSAGASDTQYF,TGCAGTGCCCGTTCCGCGGGAGCGTCAGATACGCAGTATTTT
TRBV18,TRBD2,.,TRBJ2-1,CASSPLRVAGSNEQFF,TGTGCCAGCTCACCACTTCGGGTAGCGGGATCCAATGAGCAGTTCTTC
TRBV12-3/TRBV12-4,.,.,TRBJ2-7,CASSPRLARSYEQYF,TGTGCCAGCAGTCCCCGACTCGCGCGCTCCTACGAGCAGTACTTC
TRBV7-2,TRBD1,.,TRBJ1-5,CASSEQGAYHQPQHF,TGTGCCAGCAGCGAACAGGGGGCCTACCATCAGCCCCAGCATTTT
TRBV10-2,.,many,TRBJ2-5,CASSEIWTQETQYF,TGCGCCAGCAGTGAGATTTGGACTCAAGAGACCCAGTACTTC
TRBV7-2,.,few,TRBJ2-7,CASSLADGQAYEQYF,TGTGCCAGCAGCTTAGCGGACGGGCAAGCCTACGAGCAGTACTTC
TRBV29-1,.,few,TRBJ1-2,CSFGREGLGYTF,TGCAGCTTCGGACGGGAAGGACTTGGCTACACCTTC
TRBV25-1,.,few,TRBJ1-1,CASRAGQLRAFF,TGTGCCAGCAGAGCCGGACAGCTTAGAGCTTTCTTT
TRBV5-1,.,few,TRBJ2-7,CASSFETSDLHEQYF,TGCGCCAGCAGCTTCGAGACTTCAGACCTCCACGAGCAGTACTTC
TRBV28,.,few,TRBJ2-7,CASRGIGQTYEQYF,TGTGCCAGCCGGGGGATTGGGCAGACCTACGAGCAGTACTTC
TRBV9,.,.,TRBJ1-1,CASSGDLNTEAFF,TGTGCCAGCAGCGGAGATCTGAACACTGAAGCTTTCTTT
TRBV29-1,.,few,TRBJ2-7,CSVAGRYEQYF,TGCAGCGTTGCAGGGCGGTACGAGCAGTACTTC
TRBV5-1,.,.,TRBJ2-3,CASRSPVGGRGTDTQYF,TGCGCCAGCCGATCCCCGGTTGGGGGGCGCGGCACAGATACGCAGTATTTT
TRBV19,.,.,TRBJ2-3,CASSNRATDTQYF,TGTGCCAGTAGTAACAGGGCTACAGATACGCAGTATTTT
TRBV18,.,few,TRBJ2-3,CASSPPPGRTTSTDTQYF,TGTGCCAGCTCCCCGCCCCCGGGCAGGACAACGAGCACAGATACGCAGTATTTT
TRBV10-2,TRBD2,.,TRBJ2-2,CASVGGTGELFF,TGCGCCAGCGTGGGGGGGACCGGGGAGCTGTTTTTT
TRBV6-1,.,.,TRBJ2-7,CASSLGLRGDEQYF,TGTGCCAGCAGCCTGGGACTGCGCGGAGACGAGCAGTACTTC
TRBV5-1,TRBD1,few,TRBJ2-3,CASSPSNWGGTGTSDTQYF,TGCGCCAGCAGCCCCTCAAACTGGGGTGGGACAGGGACGTCAGATACGCAGTATTTT
TRBV7-9,TRBD1,.,TRBJ2-1,CASSLFGTGRNEQFF,TGTGCCAGCAGCCTCTTCGGGACAGGCCGAAATGAGCAGTTCTTC
TRBV12-3/TRBV12-4,.,few,TRBJ1-2,CASSSGLNLRHGYTF,TGTGCCAGCAGTTCGGGACTGAACCTCAGGCATGGCTACACCTTC
TRBV5-4,.,few,TRBJ1-6,CASSLLGRSNSPLHF,TGTGCCAGCAGCTTGCTAGGGCGAAGTAATTCACCCCTCCACTTT
TRBV10-3,.,.,TRBJ2-1,CAIRAGHNEQFF,TGTGCCATCAGGGCCGGTCACAATGAGCAGTTCTTC
TRBV18,.,many,TRBJ2-7,CASSPNGYEQYF,TGTGCCAGCTCACCGAACGGTTACGAGCAGTACTTC